A selection of T cell receptor beta chains follows, all from one sample in a study of control samples from healthy donors and cancer patients. The method was immunoSEQ multiplex PCR; TCRdb's version includes in-frame clones alone and lacks a portion of them. This table has 100,000 to 150,000 clones, approximately 90% appearing once. The sample comprised blood. These receptor sequences come from a man between 18 and 35 years old in good health. The CDR3 runs from the conserved cysteine through the conserved F or W. The order of the fields is V gene, J gene, CDR3 length, CDR3 protein.

>TRBV20-1|TRBJ2-7|14
CSATDRGQSYEQYF
>TRBV7-9|TRBJ1-6|14
CASSAVGTNSPLHF
>TRBV4-1|TRBJ1-2|15
CASSQESANSYGYTF
>TRBV6-5|TRBJ1-1|15
CASSYFAGSNTEAFF
>TRBV6-5|TRBJ1-2|12
CASSLPGYGYTF
>TRBV3-1/TRBV3-2|TRBJ2-7|15
CASSQETGGAYEQYF
>TRBV9|TRBJ1-2|15
CASSVIAGGGYGYTF
>TRBV4-1|TRBJ2-6|19
CASSQVWGHRPSGANVLTF
>TRBV6-2/TRBV6-3|TRBJ2-5|13
CASSYRCKETQYF
>TRBV18|TRBJ2-3|14
CASSLADLAYTQYF
>TRBV11-2|TRBJ2-3|17
CASSSSKTGLKGDTQYF
>TRBV5-1|TRBJ2-2|17
CASSLELAGRNTGELFF
>TRBV4-2|TRBJ1-2|14
CASSQVASDYGYTF
>TRBV5-4|TRBJ1-2|14
CASSLDFQGGGYTF
>TRBV6-6|TRBJ1-1|13
CASRADSTTEAFF
>TRBV5-1|TRBJ2-1|14
CASSHSGGANEQFF
>TRBV27|TRBJ2-7|13
CASSSGVYYEQYF
>TRBV7-9|TRBJ1-3|15
CASSLAGTYGNTIYF
>TRBV4-1|TRBJ2-1|17
CASSHDGSSSGPNEQFF
>TRBV6-5|TRBJ1-1|13
CASRQGWTTEAFF
>TRBV7-6|TRBJ2-3|16
CASSLVRADSTDTQYF
>TRBV5-1|TRBJ2-7|14
CASSLALGSYEQYF
>TRBV28|TRBJ2-4|15
CASSFWGGGKNIQYF
>TRBV6-5|TRBJ1-3|15
CASRDQGALSNTIYF
>TRBV2|TRBJ1-1|14
CASSGMGGGTEAFF
>TRBV12-3/TRBV12-4|TRBJ2-7|11
CASSLIREQYF
>TRBV11-2|TRBJ1-1|14
CASSLGTRVAEAFF
>TRBV7-9|TRBJ1-1|14
CASSLDPQGTEAFF
>TRBV5-6|TRBJ1-2|15
CASSKGQAANYGYTF
>TRBV6-5|TRBJ2-6|15
CASKRQGGGANVLTF
>TRBV12-5|TRBJ1-1|11
CASGWGTEAFF
>TRBV30|TRBJ1-1|13
CAWSAFRGTEAFF
>TRBV9|TRBJ1-1|16
CASSARSQGGGTEAFF
>TRBV15|TRBJ1-2|12
CATSRDRGGYTF
>TRBV6-5|TRBJ1-5|14
CASRRTGRNQPQHF
>TRBV9|TRBJ2-3|15
CASSVALLGTDTQYF
>TRBV28|TRBJ1-3|15
CASSLGFITGNTIYF
>TRBV7-3|TRBJ2-3|15
CASSLSGGGGDTQYF
>TRBV5-1|TRBJ2-5|16
CASSGGTGLGQETQYF
>TRBV7-2|TRBJ2-3|13
CASSLDRRDTQYF
>TRBV5-1|TRBJ1-6|15
CASSLAVGGRPPLHF
>TRBV5-1|TRBJ2-2|15
CASSLDGMNTGELFF
>TRBV6-5|TRBJ1-5|15
CASRSGTATGQPQHF
>TRBV10-3|TRBJ2-1|14
CAISEAGPYNEQFF
>TRBV19|TRBJ2-3|17
CASSSPRLAGVGDTQYF
>TRBV5-1|TRBJ1-2|14
CASSKQGNPYGYTF
>TRBV27|TRBJ2-3|12
CASSLGSDTQYF
>TRBV3-1/TRBV3-2|TRBJ1-5|17
CASSSGRDRGPNQPQHF
>TRBV11-2|TRBJ1-4|15
CASSLAPTTNEKLFF
>TRBV25-1|TRBJ2-7|14
CASSPTGFSYEQYF
>TRBV5-1|TRBJ2-5|15
CASSFRQGLTETQYF
>TRBV4-1|TRBJ2-4|19
CASSQEMLSDLGTKNIQYF
>TRBV9|TRBJ2-3|16
CASSSRGQGTTDTQYF
>TRBV12-5|TRBJ1-6|13
CASGAGRDSPLHF